This T cell receptor beta chain was retrieved from a study of blood T cell repertoires in COVID-19 (dated by TCRdb to about 2020). In terms of the full investigation: Samples from collaborators originated in the United States, Italy and Spain and spanned both the acute and convalescent phases of COVID-19. Where HLA class I and class II types were available, the types were taken from metadata supplied by the sample provider, not from assay-based typing. Sample metadata almost always included a de-identified subject ID, COVID-19 status, age in years and sex. The samples were drawn from the first 160 participants of the ongoing ImmuneRACE study and from 1,254 subjects provided by 6 global collaborators. The material from the prospective study consisted of cDNA or gDNA derived from T cells, B-cell-depleted T cells, or PBMCs. Subjects who had been exposed to COVID-19, were actively infected with it, or had recovered from it provided the deeply sampled blood TCRbeta repertoires that made up the dataset. A freely available public database, intended as a resource for researchers studying the immune response to SARS-CoV-2, is where the repertoires were released. On the study overall, not on this receptor specifically: The amount of clinical and demographic metadata varied by source and participant and was provided uncurated.

A word on this clone: It has no known antigen specificity. Base qualities are not recorded, but no much larger clone differs from it by a single base.

The immunoSEQ Assay, a bias-controlled multiplex PCR, was used to amplify TCRbeta CDR3 regions from genomic DNA. Turning to the authors' computational methods: Within the assay, amplification of reference gene primers was used to estimate how many nucleated cells each sample contained. Sequence reads were collapsed and filtered to measure the absolute abundance of every unique TCRbeta CDR3 rearrangement. For each sample, productive Simpson clonality was calculated as the square root of Simpson's diversity index over productive rearrangements. TCRdb retrieved this table from immuneACCESS and kept in-frame rearrangements only. Not all clones are present; in checked studies, unresolved V genes account for under half, and no reason is known for the remainder. V and J calls plus clone size are reproduced from that table; the DNA served to infer D and trimming. This sample gives fewer than 95,000 clones in total; about 78% of them show up just once. The ten top clones hold around 15% of the sample.

Each collaborating institution followed its own protocols to collect whole blood in K2EDTA tubes. Collaborator samples were shipped for TCRbeta analysis as frozen whole blood, isolated PBMCs, or DNA extracted from either sample type. Sequenced: peripheral blood. The receptor was derived from a woman of 80 years or more with acute or convalescent COVID-19.

Here is the DNA: TGTGCCAGCAGCCAGACACGGTACCAAGAGACCCAGTACTTC. This encodes CASSQTRYQETQYF. The chain employs TRBV5-4 and TRBJ2-5; no D segment can be confidently identified. The trim is 4 bases for V and 0 bases for J, with a gap of 10 bases between the germline ends. The CDR1 and CDR2 encoded by the germline V gene (reference sequence) are SGHNT and YYREEE. Including cysteine and phenylalanine, the CDR3 has 14 amino acids. Only CDR3 DNA is held: 42 bases, read in frame from base 1.